Shown below are 4 T cell receptor beta chains from a single sample sequenced in a study of identical twins. TCRdb re-derived calls from the 5' RACE reads in MiXCR, one entry per CDR3 protein. The sample includes 500,000 to 600,000 distinct CDR3 sequences, roughly 21% of them seen just once. The same sample was also studied in work on T cells expressing NK-cell markers.

Sequencing input: CD4+ T cells sorted from blood. The source of these receptors is a woman under 30 in good health.

There are many counts of this clonotype. The gene calls are TRBV3-1 and TRBJ2-7; 9 nucleotides agree with TRBD1. The CDR3 sequence is 15 residues long. Germline CDR1 LGHDT, CDR2 YNNKEL (reference sequence). V shed 4 bases, J shed 1 base, and the junction held 5 bases outside the gene matches. DNA for the CDR3: TGTGCCAGCAGCCCGGGACAGGGTCGGTCCTACGAGCAGTACTTC. This codes for CASSPGQGRSYEQYF.

CDR3: CSATDGTSGNYNEQFF. The CDR3 DNA reads as TGCAGTGCTACGGATGGGACTAGCGGAAACTACAATGAGCAGTTCTTC. V gene TRBV20-1 combines with J gene TRBJ2-1; 11 bases align to TRBD2. Trimming took 4 bases from V and 3 from J; bases not matched to a gene: 8. CDR3 size: 16 residues. Germline V lookup: CDR1 DFQATT, CDR2 SNEGSKA (reference sequence).

The chain couples TRBV2 to TRBJ2-7, with D perhaps given as TRBD1 or TRBD2 (6 bases each). V shed 1 base and J shed 2 bases, with 9 bases lying between them. Germline V gives CDR1 SNHLY, CDR2 FYNNEI. The CDR3 is 14 residues long. CDR3 sequence reads: CASSEDGGPYEQYF. CDR3 bases: TGTGCCAGCAGTGAAGACGGGGGCCCCTACGAGCAGTACTTC.

This clonotype has just one count. The rearrangement joins TRBV3-1 to TRBJ2-3; 7 nucleotides agree with TRBD1. Unmatched junction bases numbered 4, after V lost 0 bases and J lost 10 bases. Germline assignment: CDR1 LGHDT and CDR2 YNNKEL (reference sequence). The CDR3 length is 13 residues. CDR3: CASSQDSQGPQYF. The CDR3, as DNA: TGTGCCAGCAGCCAAGATTCACAGGGGCCGCAGTATTTT.